This T cell receptor beta chain was sequenced in a study of CD8+CD57+ T cells in acquired aplastic anemia. On this clonotype itself: Its matching antigen is unknown.

Germline lookup yields CDR1 SNHLY and CDR2 FYNNEI. The CDR3 covers 14 residues. TCR beta VDJ and CDR3 were profiled, and genomic DNA was the template. TCRdb redid the calling of the reads with MiXCR, one entry per CDR3 protein. Seen here are roughly 250,000 distinct CDR3 sequences, less than 85% observed once, and the top ten hold 35% to 50%. Flow cytometry had shown expanded CD8+CD57+ cells in the patients chosen for sequencing. Findings and limits, study-wide: Patients and controls shared over 25 CD8+ CDR3 sequences.

V gene TRBV2 combines with J gene TRBJ2-5; no definite D call. The end of the DNA fits TRBJ2-3 better, so the J call may be wrong. The sequenced material came from sorted CD4+, CD8+, or CD8+CD57+ T cells (not recorded which) from PBMCs. This receptor was taken from a human donor with aplastic anemia. The CDR3 protein is CASSESYNHEPQYF. CDR3 nucleotides: TGTGCCAGCAGTGAGTCGTATAACCATGAGCCCCAGTATTTT.